One and the same sample provided the 9 T cell receptor beta chains below, sequenced in a study of CD8 T cells in ankylosing spondylitis. TCRdb re-analysed the 5' RACE reads in MiXCR, keeping a single row per CDR3 protein. The top ten hold roughly 29% of the sample, which has 150,000 to 200,000 distinct CDR3 sequences, approximately 10% seen once. The sample comprised blood, either unsorted or a sorted T cell fraction (not recorded which). Receptor source: a male donor with ankylosing spondylitis or in good health (not recorded which).

This clonotype was found many times. This sequence joins TRBV10-1 and TRBJ2-5, with TRBD2 identical over 11 bases. Trimming took 5 bases from V and 4 from J; bases not matched to a gene: 0. The CDR3 loop spans 13 amino acids. The germline V gene has CDR1 WNHNN and CDR2 SYGVQD (reference sequence). CDR3 amino acids: CASSLAGGETQYF. As DNA, the CDR3 is TGCGCCAGCAGTCTAGCGGGGGGAGAGACCCAGTACTTC.

This clonotype has a handful of counts. The chain links TRBV2 to TRBJ1-1; a weak D match, TRBD1 (6 bases). V was clipped by 6 bases and J by 1 base, with 18 bases between them. Germline assignment: CDR1 SNHLY and CDR2 FYNNEI. The CDR3 covers 16 residues. Here the CDR3 reads CASRKQGALQNTEAFF. The DNA of the CDR3 is TGTGCCAGCAGGAAACAGGGTGCCCTACAGAACACTGAAGCTTTCTTT.

CDR3: CASSPNTDYGYTF. The DNA for the CDR3 is TGTGCCAGCAGCCCAAACACGGACTATGGCTACACCTTC. The genes are TRBV5-6 and TRBJ1-2; no clear D. Per germline, CDR1 SGHDT and CDR2 YYEEEE. V gave up 4 bases and J gave up 3 bases, with 10 bases separating them. The CDR3 is 13 amino acids.

A few counts support this clonotype. The V and J genes are TRBV11-2 and TRBJ1-1; D ambiguous. V was cut by 2 bases and J by 5 bases, with 15 bases left in between. Germline V gives CDR1 SGHAT, CDR2 FQNNGV. The CDR3 spans 15 residues. The CDR3 DNA sequence: TGTGCCAGCAGCTTACCGTCAGGTGTGGAGACTGAAGCTTTCTTT. It codes for CASSLPSGVETEAFF.

This clonotype was recorded a few times. V is TRBV5-1 and J is TRBJ2-2; TRBD1 aligns across 8 bases. This CDR3 region has 16 residues. The V and J ends lost 5 bases and 5 bases, in that order; junction bases with no gene match: 11. Germline V gene sequence: CDR1 SGHRS, CDR2 YFSETQ. CDR3 DNA: TGCGCCAGCAGGCCTGGTACCGGGACAGGAACCGGGGAGCTGTTTTTT. Translating it yields CASRPGTGTGTGELFF.

DNA for the CDR3: TGTGCCTGGAGCTTACAGGGGGAGGTTGAAAAACTGTTTTTT. It specifies CAWSLQGEVEKLFF. This chain connects TRBV30 to TRBJ1-4, with 8 bases lining up with TRBD1. The CDR3 has 14 amino acids. Trimming cost V 3 bases and J 7 bases; bases outside gene matches: 7. Germline CDR1 GTSNPN, CDR2 SVGIG (reference sequence).

This clonotype was counted ten times or more. The chain has TRBV5-1 and TRBJ2-1, with 11 bases lining up with TRBD2. Unmatched junction bases numbered 8, after V lost 0 bases and J lost 6 bases. Germline V gene data show CDR1 as SGHRS and CDR2 as YFSETQ. The CDR3 has 17 residues. Here the CDR3 DNA reads TGCGCCAGCAGCTTGGGACTACTAGCGGGAGATGTCAATGAGCAGTTCTTC. Translation: CASSLGLLAGDVNEQFF. Combining the CDR3 with reference TRBV5-1 and TRBJ2-1 gives the whole variable domain KAGVTQTPRYLIKTRGQQVTLSCSPISGHRSVSWYQQTPGQGLQFLFEYFSETQRNKGNFPGRFSGRQFSNSRSEMNVSTLELGDSALYLCASSLGLLAGDVNEQFFGPGTRLTVL.

This clonotype was observed many times. The chain couples TRBV20-1 to TRBJ2-1; 9 positions agree with TRBD2. From germline, CDR1 is DFQATT and CDR2 SNEGSKA (reference sequence). This CDR3 comprises 15 residues. Trimming cost V 3 bases and J 3 bases; bases outside gene matches: 6. CDR3 region: CSASGAGGVYNEQFF. The CDR3 DNA sequence: TGCAGTGCTAGTGGGGCGGGAGGGGTCTACAATGAGCAGTTCTTC.

In its sample, this clonotype was seen many times. The rearrangement uses TRBV6-1 and TRBJ2-5, with TRBD2 matching over 13 bases. Germline V CDR1 and CDR2: MNHNS, SASEGT. The CDR3 contains 16 residues. The junction had 6 bases not matched to a gene; V was cut back by 7 bases and J by 1 base. The CDR3 DNA follows: TGTGCCAGCACCTCAGGACTAGCGGGAGCCCAAGAGACCCAGTACTTC. Translated: CASTSGLAGAQETQYF.